This T cell receptor beta chain was profiled in a study of a mutant IDH1 vaccine in newly diagnosed glioma. The time point: week 35, safety follow-up. Vaccination comprised doses that each held 300 ug of mutant IDH1 20-mer peptide, plus topical imiquimod. A note on this clone: Its antigen remains unidentified.

This table comes from immunoSEQ multiplex PCR, and its TCRdb copy is limited to in-frame clones, with some not included. Among about 74,000 clones listed, around 87% were seen once. The CDR3 spans 15 residues. CDR1 and CDR2 (germline): SGHTS, YDEGEE. V lost 4 bases and J 1 base, leaving 9 bases between the germline ends. This specimen consisted of PBMCs, obtained from a glioma patient whose treatment included an IDH1 peptide vaccine. This receptor was obtained from a man aged 25-40 years with glioma. The V call is TRBV5-8, the J call TRBJ1-6, with D maybe TRBD1 (6 bases). The CDR3 DNA reads as TGTGCCAGCAGCCCGACAGGTTCCTATAATTCACCCCTCCACTTT. Its protein product is CASSPTGSYNSPLHF.